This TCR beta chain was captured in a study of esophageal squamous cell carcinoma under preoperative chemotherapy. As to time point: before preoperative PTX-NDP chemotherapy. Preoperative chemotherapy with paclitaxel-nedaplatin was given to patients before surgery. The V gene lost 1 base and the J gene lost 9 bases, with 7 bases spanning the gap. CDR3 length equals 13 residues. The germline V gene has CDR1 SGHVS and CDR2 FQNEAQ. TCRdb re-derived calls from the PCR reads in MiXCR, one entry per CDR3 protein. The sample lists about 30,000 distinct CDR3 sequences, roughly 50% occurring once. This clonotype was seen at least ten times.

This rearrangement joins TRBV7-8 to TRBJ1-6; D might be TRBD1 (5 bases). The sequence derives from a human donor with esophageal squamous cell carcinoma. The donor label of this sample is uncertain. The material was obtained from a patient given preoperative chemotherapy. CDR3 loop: CASSLEGSSPLHF. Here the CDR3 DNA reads TGTGCCAGCAGCTTAGAGGGGAGTTCACCCCTCCACTTT.